This T cell receptor beta chain was found in a study of tumor-infiltrating lymphocytes in primary liver carcinoma. Germline DNA was also extracted, and blood RNA derived from unsorted whole blood. Chronic HBV infection, untreated so far, was present in the patients. A remark on this clonotype: Its antigen remains unknown.

Trimming stripped 3 bases from V and 7 bases from J, with 10 bases between. Germline values: CDR1 WNHNN, CDR2 SYGVQD (reference sequence). This CDR3 is built from 12 residues. Study-level findings and limits: Tumors carried a top-250-clone fraction significantly exceeding that of blood (p = 0.039). Overlap in tumor-adjacent and tumor-blood pairs fell below that of tumor region pairs.

Total RNA (approximately 0.5 ug) served as template for TCR beta cDNA synthesis primed by a constant-region primer. Libraries covering TCR beta were generated through three nested multiplex PCR rounds (using a slightly modified ARM-PCR). Two initial PCR rounds of around 10 cycles each paired TRBV1-TRBV30 forward primers with a C-beta reverse primer. TCRdb independently ran MiXCR on the multiplex PCR reads; one entry per CDR3 protein. The sample carries about 180,000 distinct CDR3 sequences, over 45% recorded once. The source is a man aged 35 to 55 with primary liver carcinoma and hepatitis B virus infection. The sequencing input was peripheral blood. V is TRBV10-1 and J is TRBJ2-7, with D perhaps matching TRBD1 (5 bases). The DNA of the CDR3 is TGCGCCAGCAGTGACGCAAGGACAGAGCAGTACTTC. Its translation: CASSDARTEQYF.